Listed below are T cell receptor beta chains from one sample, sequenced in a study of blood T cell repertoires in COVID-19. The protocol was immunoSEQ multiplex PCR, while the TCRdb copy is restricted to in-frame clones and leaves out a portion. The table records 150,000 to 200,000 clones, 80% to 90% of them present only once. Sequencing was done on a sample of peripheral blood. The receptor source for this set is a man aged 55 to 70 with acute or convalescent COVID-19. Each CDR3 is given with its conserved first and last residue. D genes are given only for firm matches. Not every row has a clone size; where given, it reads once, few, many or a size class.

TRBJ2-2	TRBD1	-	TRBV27	TGTGCCAGCAGTCCGACAGGGTTAAACACCGGGGAGCTGTTTTTT	CASSPTGLNTGELFF
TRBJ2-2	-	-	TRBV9	TGTGCCAGCAGCGTAGGGCCAGGGGAGCTGTTTTTT	CASSVGPGELFF
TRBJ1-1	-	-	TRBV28	TGTGCCAGCAGTCGCGCGGCAGTCCCCATGAACACTGAAGCTTTCTTT	CASSRAAVPMNTEAFF
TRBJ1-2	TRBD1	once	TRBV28	TGTGCCAGTAGCCGGGACAGGCACAACTATGGCTACACCTTC	CASSRDRHNYGYTF
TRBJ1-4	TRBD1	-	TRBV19	TGTGCCAGTAGTTCTGGCAGGGGGATGCTCCCTAATCGGGAAAAACTGTTTTTT	CASSSGRGMLPNREKLFF
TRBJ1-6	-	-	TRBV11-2	TGTGCCAGCAGCTACGCCGGGACATCCTATAATTCACCCCTCCACTTT	CASSYAGTSYNSPLHF
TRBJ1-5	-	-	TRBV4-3	TGCGCCAGCAGCCAAGAGTACCCGGGCAATCAGCCCCAGCATTTT	CASSQEYPGNQPQHF
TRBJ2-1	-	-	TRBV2	TGTGCCAGCAGTGAAGCGCGGAATGAGCAGTTCTTC	CASSEARNEQFF
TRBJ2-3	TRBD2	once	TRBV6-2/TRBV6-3	TGTGCCAGCAGTACCCGTTCAACTAGCGGGGGGGATACGCAGTATTTT	CASSTRSTSGGDTQYF
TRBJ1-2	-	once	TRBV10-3	TGTGCCATCAGTATACAGGATCGGGACTATGGCTACACCTTC	CAISIQDRDYGYTF
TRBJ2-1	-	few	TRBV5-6	TGTGCCAGCAGCTTAACAGGGAGCAATGAGCAGTTCTTC	CASSLTGSNEQFF
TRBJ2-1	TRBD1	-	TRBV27	TGTGCCAGCAGTTTCACAGGGGGGTCCTACAATGAGCAGTTCTTC	CASSFTGGSYNEQFF
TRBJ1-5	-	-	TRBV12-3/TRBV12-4	TGTGCCAGCACTTCCGACAGGAATCAGCCCCAGCATTTT	CASTSDRNQPQHF
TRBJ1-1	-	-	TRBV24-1	TGTGCCACCAGTGAGGGAGATAGCGACACTGAAGCTTTCTTT	CATSEGDSDTEAFF
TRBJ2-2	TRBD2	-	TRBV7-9	TGTGCCAGCAGCTGGGGACTAGCGGGAGTAGGTGACACCGGGGAGCTGTTTTTT	CASSWGLAGVGDTGELFF
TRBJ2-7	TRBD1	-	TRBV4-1	TGCGCCAGCAGCCAAGATCGATGGACAGGGTCATACGAGCAGTACTTC	CASSQDRWTGSYEQYF
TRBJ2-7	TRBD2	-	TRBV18	TGTGCCAGCTCTCCGACTAGCGGGACAGGCGAGCAGTACTTC	CASSPTSGTGEQYF
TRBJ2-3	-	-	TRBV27	TGTGCCAGCAGTTTCGGGGTTGCGAACACAGATACGCAGTATTTT	CASSFGVANTDTQYF
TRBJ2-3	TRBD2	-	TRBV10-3	TGTGCCATCAGTGCCGGGACTAGCGGGATCCAGGATACGCAGTATTTT	CAISAGTSGIQDTQYF
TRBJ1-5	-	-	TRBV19	TGTGCCAGTAGTATAGATCGGGAGCAGATTAGCAATCAGCCCCAGCATTTT	CASSIDREQISNQPQHF